The rows below give T cell receptor beta chains drawn from one sample of a study of T-cell reconstitution after alpha-beta-depleted transplantation in children. Using its own MiXCR run on the PCR reads, TCRdb lists one record per CDR3 protein. The repertoire holds about 250,000 distinct CDR3 sequences, with roughly a quarter as singletons. Sequenced material: PBMCs, mostly from graft donor cells, taken 360 days after TCRalphabeta/CD19-depleted stem cell transplant. The source is a female patient aged 2-10 years who had a stem cell transplant for congenital amegakaryocytic thrombocytopenia, so the T cells may come from the graft donor. Both conserved end residues are trimmed from each CDR3.

CDR3aa: ASSVATVDTQY
v_gene: TRBV9

CDR3aa: ASSEALRATVGYEQY
v_gene: TRBV2

CDR3aa: ASSATSGSLSTGELF
v_gene: TRBV4-3

CDR3aa: ATSEKGLSLGSYNEQF
v_gene: TRBV24-1

CDR3aa: ASSFRFRGREKLF
v_gene: TRBV27

CDR3aa: ASSLEGRRNTIY
v_gene: TRBV5-1

CDR3aa: AISGTDNEKLF
v_gene: TRBV10-3

CDR3aa: ASSNPGQPNEKLF
v_gene: TRBV5-1

CDR3aa: ASSWTGDNSPLH
v_gene: TRBV2

CDR3aa: SARDGGGYEQY
v_gene: TRBV20-1

CDR3aa: ASSQGVGYTTGELF
v_gene: TRBV4-3

CDR3aa: ASSSTSGRGETQY
v_gene: TRBV9

CDR3aa: ASSESGGFSYEQY
v_gene: TRBV10-2

CDR3aa: SARTGMNTEAF
v_gene: TRBV20-1

CDR3aa: SVEETGGANTGELF
v_gene: TRBV29-1

CDR3aa: ASSLDRDTQY
v_gene: TRBV5-1

CDR3aa: ASSLAVTTWPTDTQY
v_gene: TRBV12-3/TRBV12-4

CDR3aa: SVGTADTQY
v_gene: TRBV29-1

CDR3aa: ASSPPGRKTPNEQF
v_gene: TRBV4-1

CDR3aa: ASRQGADYGYT
v_gene: TRBV5-1

CDR3aa: ASSRTSGRLSNEQF
v_gene: TRBV6-2/TRBV6-3

CDR3aa: SAPNRARGNGSPLH
v_gene: TRBV20-1

CDR3aa: SVHDPGLAGNEQF
v_gene: TRBV29-1

CDR3aa: ASSDTQGQANEKLF
v_gene: TRBV3-1